The sequence of this T cell receptor beta chain was determined in a study of response to subunit inactivated influenza vaccine. A single record per CDR3 protein comes from TCRdb applying MiXCR to the RT-PCR reads. The data contain fewer than 800,000 distinct CDR3 sequences, approximately 14% of them singletons. Germline loops: CDR1 SQVTM, CDR2 ANQGSEA. The CDR3 is 15 amino acids. V lost 6 bases and J lost 2, with 17 bases in between. The chain combines TRBV29-1 with TRBJ2-1, with D tentatively TRBD1 (7 bases). The receptor's source is a man aged 45-60 years who received an inactivated influenza vaccine. This specimen consisted of PBMCs from blood, obtained 11 to 12 days after vaccination. The CDR3 DNA follows: TGCAGCGTGAGAGGGACAGCGGGTACCTACAATGAGCAGTTCTTC. This sequence encodes CSVRGTAGTYNEQFF.